This T cell receptor (beta chain) was sequenced during a study of a mutant IDH1 vaccine in newly diagnosed glioma. Turning to the study itself: Patients got radiotherapy, temozolomide, or both beforehand, and most got both. Whole-study findings and limits: Immune responses arising from the vaccine appeared in 80% to 95% of patients.

Time point denoted: week 47, end of study. Doses consisted of 300 ug of mutant IDH1 20-mer peptide each, paired with topical imiquimod. Patients, over weeks 1, 3, 5, 7, 11, 15, 19 and 23, received a total of eight vaccinations. Patients carried new grade 3 or 4 IDH1-mutant astrocytomas lacking nuclear ATRX. The data were produced by immunoSEQ multiplex PCR, yet TCRdb's version contains in-frame clones alone and is incomplete. The sample contains approximately 60,000 clones, roughly four fifths of which appear only once. About this clone: Antigen specificity is unknown.

This CDR3 is built from 13 residues. The germline V gene encodes CDR1 SGHRS and CDR2 YFSETQ. Trimming took off 0 bases at V and 5 bases at J, with 8 bases between the two ends. This sequence joins TRBV5-1 and TRBJ2-5; D is undetermined. The source was PBMCs, collected from a glioma patient whose treatment included an IDH1 peptide vaccine. The sequence was collected from a man aged 25 to 40 with glioma. Here the CDR3 reads CASSLVVSETQYF. In nucleotides, the CDR3 is TGCGCCAGCAGCTTGGTCGTGTCGGAGACCCAGTACTTC.